Listed below are T cell receptor beta chains from one sample, sequenced in a study of T cells after yellow fever vaccination. TCRdb used MiXCR to reprocess the 5' RACE reads, holding one entry per CDR3 protein. The data contain 350,000 to 550,000 distinct CDR3 sequences, around 20% of them singletons. The sequences come from PBMCs, collected before the yellow fever booster vaccination. Receptor source: a man aged 18-30 years who received the YFV17D yellow fever vaccine. CDR3s include the opening cysteine and the closing phenylalanine or tryptophan. The D gene is left open where the match is weak. The size of a clone is reported for some rows only, either as once, few or many, or as a class for expanded clones.

D gene: .
clone size: .
V gene: TRBV15
J gene: TRBJ2-3
CDR3 protein: CATSRYLLGSGSKSTDTQYF
CDR3 DNA: TGTGCCACCAGCAGATATCTCCTCGGGTCAGGATCGAAAAGCACAGATACGCAGTATTTT

D gene: .
clone size: .
V gene: TRBV18
J gene: TRBJ1-4
CDR3 protein: CASSPQGCNEKLFF
CDR3 DNA: TGTGCCAGCTCACCACAGGGGTGTAATGAAAAACTGTTTTTT

D gene: TRBD1
clone size: few
V gene: TRBV4-2
J gene: TRBJ2-4
CDR3 protein: CASSQLLRDRGPKNIQYF
CDR3 DNA: TGTGCCAGCAGCCAACTACTCCGGGACAGGGGGCCCAAAAACATTCAGTACTTC

D gene: .
clone size: .
V gene: TRBV7-6
J gene: TRBJ2-3
CDR3 protein: CASSLGGIAFTDTQYF
CDR3 DNA: TGTGCCAGCAGCTTAGGAGGTATAGCGTTCACAGATACGCAGTATTTT

D gene: .
clone size: .
V gene: TRBV27
J gene: TRBJ2-5
CDR3 protein: CASSPLTSGAETQYF
CDR3 DNA: TGTGCCAGCAGTCCTCTGACCAGCGGCGCAGAGACCCAGTACTTC

D gene: .
clone size: .
V gene: TRBV6-5
J gene: TRBJ1-6
CDR3 protein: CASSRKRIHSPLHF
CDR3 DNA: TGTGCCAGCAGCCGAAAGAGGATACATTCACCCCTCCACTTT

D gene: .
clone size: .
V gene: TRBV6-2/TRBV6-3
J gene: TRBJ2-2
CDR3 protein: CASSRVNTGELFF
CDR3 DNA: TGTGCCAGCAGTAGGGTGAACACCGGGGAGCTGTTTTTT

D gene: TRBD1
clone size: .
V gene: TRBV23-1
J gene: TRBJ1-1
CDR3 protein: CASSQKTPGQGTEAFF
CDR3 DNA: TGCGCCAGCAGTCAAAAAACACCCGGACAGGGCACTGAAGCTTTCTTT

D gene: TRBD2
clone size: few
V gene: TRBV27
J gene: TRBJ2-2
CDR3 protein: CASRLANTGELFF
CDR3 DNA: TGTGCCAGCCGACTAGCGAATACCGGGGAGCTGTTTTTT

D gene: .
clone size: .
V gene: TRBV20-1
J gene: TRBJ2-5
CDR3 protein: CSAPQETQYF
CDR3 DNA: TGCAGTGCCCCACAAGAGACCCAGTACTTC

D gene: .
clone size: .
V gene: TRBV12-3/TRBV12-4
J gene: TRBJ2-1
CDR3 protein: CASSKAPTYNEQFF
CDR3 DNA: TGTGCCAGCAGTAAAGCGCCAACCTACAATGAGCAGTTCTTC

D gene: .
clone size: .
V gene: TRBV18
J gene: TRBJ1-3
CDR3 protein: CASSPSRAAHTIYF
CDR3 DNA: TGTGCCAGCTCACCATCCAGGGCGGCACACACCATATATTTT

D gene: .
clone size: .
V gene: TRBV12-3/TRBV12-4
J gene: TRBJ2-5
CDR3 protein: CASSFWVGGEETQYF
CDR3 DNA: TGTGCCAGCAGTTTCTGGGTCGGGGGCGAAGAGACCCAGTACTTC

D gene: .
clone size: .
V gene: TRBV5-1
J gene: TRBJ1-3
CDR3 protein: CASSSGPGGNTIYF
CDR3 DNA: TGCGCCAGCAGCTCCGGGCCAGGAGGAAACACCATATATTTT

D gene: TRBD1
clone size: .
V gene: TRBV4-1
J gene: TRBJ2-1
CDR3 protein: CASTLQGQGADEQFF
CDR3 DNA: TGCGCCAGCACCCTGCAAGGGCAGGGGGCCGATGAGCAGTTCTTC

D gene: .
clone size: .
V gene: TRBV27
J gene: TRBJ2-5
CDR3 protein: CASSLRGAGLGDEETQYF
CDR3 DNA: TGTGCCAGCAGTTTACGGGGCGCGGGCCTTGGGGATGAAGAGACCCAGTACTTC

D gene: TRBD1
clone size: many
V gene: TRBV5-6
J gene: TRBJ2-3
CDR3 protein: CASSFGTGQYF
CDR3 DNA: TGTGCCAGCAGCTTTGGGACAGGGCAGTATTTT

D gene: TRBD1
clone size: .
V gene: TRBV15
J gene: TRBJ2-7
CDR3 protein: CATSRDRDSSYEQYF
CDR3 DNA: TGTGCCACCAGCAGAGACCGGGACAGTTCCTACGAGCAGTACTTC

D gene: TRBD1
clone size: .
V gene: TRBV5-6
J gene: TRBJ2-1
CDR3 protein: CASSLSDRATLF
CDR3 DNA: TGTGCCAGCAGCTTGTCGGACAGGGCAACGCTCTTC

D gene: .
clone size: few
V gene: TRBV12-3/TRBV12-4
J gene: TRBJ1-1
CDR3 protein: CASSWLGGVPTEAFF
CDR3 DNA: TGTGCCAGCAGTTGGTTGGGGGGGGTCCCCACTGAAGCTTTCTTT

D gene: .
clone size: few
V gene: TRBV28
J gene: TRBJ2-3
CDR3 protein: CASSPTSGPDTDTQYF
CDR3 DNA: TGTGCCAGCAGCCCAACCAGCGGCCCAGACACAGATACGCAGTATTTT

D gene: .
clone size: .
V gene: TRBV12-3/TRBV12-4
J gene: TRBJ2-5
CDR3 protein: CASSSHRGFYPQETQYF
CDR3 DNA: TGTGCCAGCAGTTCTCATAGGGGATTCTATCCCCAAGAGACCCAGTACTTC

D gene: TRBD1
clone size: .
V gene: TRBV5-1
J gene: TRBJ2-2
CDR3 protein: CASSLEGTGMNTGELFF
CDR3 DNA: TGCGCCAGCAGCTTGGAGGGGACAGGAATGAACACCGGGGAGCTGTTTTTT

D gene: .
clone size: few
V gene: TRBV3-1
J gene: TRBJ2-3
CDR3 protein: CASRTRTDTDTQYF
CDR3 DNA: TGTGCCAGCAGGACTCGGACAGATACAGATACGCAGTATTTT

D gene: TRBD1
clone size: .
V gene: TRBV20-1
J gene: TRBJ1-1
CDR3 protein: CSARPDRAWAFF
CDR3 DNA: TGCAGTGCTAGACCCGACAGGGCGTGGGCTTTCTTT

D gene: .
clone size: .
V gene: TRBV7-9
J gene: TRBJ1-2
CDR3 protein: CASSLSGAIYYGYTF
CDR3 DNA: TGTGCCAGCAGCTTGTCAGGGGCGATATACTATGGCTACACCTTC

D gene: .
clone size: .
V gene: TRBV15
J gene: TRBJ1-6
CDR3 protein: CATSRDSLINSPLHF
CDR3 DNA: TGTGCCACCAGCAGAGATTCACTGATTAATTCACCCCTCCACTTT

D gene: .
clone size: few
V gene: TRBV29-1
J gene: TRBJ1-2
CDR3 protein: CSVGPPGLQNYGYTF
CDR3 DNA: TGCAGCGTCGGTCCACCGGGACTGCAAAACTATGGCTACACCTTC

D gene: TRBD1
clone size: few
V gene: TRBV7-2
J gene: TRBJ2-1
CDR3 protein: CASSGTGVNEQFF
CDR3 DNA: TGTGCCAGCAGCGGGACAGGGGTTAATGAGCAGTTCTTC

D gene: .
clone size: .
V gene: TRBV2
J gene: TRBJ1-5
CDR3 protein: CASSPLERQPQHF
CDR3 DNA: TGTGCCAGCAGTCCCCTTGAGCGTCAGCCCCAGCATTTT

D gene: .
clone size: few
V gene: TRBV4-3
J gene: TRBJ2-5
CDR3 protein: CASSQTAGTWETQYF
CDR3 DNA: TGCGCCAGCAGCCAAACGGCCGGGACCTGGGAGACCCAGTACTTC

D gene: .
clone size: .
V gene: TRBV6-5
J gene: TRBJ1-2
CDR3 protein: CASSYNRALAPGYTF
CDR3 DNA: TGTGCCAGCAGCTATAACAGGGCGCTAGCCCCTGGCTACACCTTC

D gene: .
clone size: many
V gene: TRBV20-1
J gene: TRBJ1-2
CDR3 protein: CSARVPGAGGYTF
CDR3 DNA: TGCAGTGCTAGGGTCCCAGGGGCGGGCGGCTACACCTTC

D gene: .
clone size: .
V gene: TRBV5-1
J gene: TRBJ1-4
CDR3 protein: CASSLVGGSSEKLFF
CDR3 DNA: TGCGCCAGCAGCTTGGTCGGGGGCTCAAGCGAAAAACTGTTTTTT

D gene: .
clone size: few
V gene: TRBV12-3/TRBV12-4
J gene: TRBJ2-1
CDR3 protein: CASSAVGEQFF
CDR3 DNA: TGTGCCAGCAGCGCGGTCGGTGAGCAGTTCTTC

D gene: .
clone size: few
V gene: TRBV15
J gene: TRBJ1-5
CDR3 protein: CATSREFTDQPQHF
CDR3 DNA: TGTGCCACCAGCAGAGAGTTCACAGACCAGCCCCAGCATTTT

D gene: TRBD2
clone size: many
V gene: TRBV5-1
J gene: TRBJ2-1
CDR3 protein: CASSLRLAGGPNEQFF
CDR3 DNA: TGCGCCAGCAGCTTGCGTCTAGCGGGGGGGCCCAATGAGCAGTTCTTC

D gene: .
clone size: .
V gene: TRBV12-3/TRBV12-4
J gene: TRBJ2-2
CDR3 protein: CASYGGSVELFF
CDR3 DNA: TGTGCCAGCTATGGAGGGTCCGTGGAGCTGTTTTTT

D gene: TRBD1
clone size: .
V gene: TRBV2
J gene: TRBJ1-1
CDR3 protein: CASKRTGGGTEAFF
CDR3 DNA: TGTGCCAGTAAACGGACAGGGGGCGGGACTGAAGCTTTCTTT

D gene: TRBD1
clone size: many
V gene: TRBV20-1
J gene: TRBJ1-1
CDR3 protein: CSAPGQANTEAFF
CDR3 DNA: TGCAGTGCGCCGGGACAGGCGAACACTGAAGCTTTCTTT

D gene: .
clone size: .
V gene: TRBV25-1
J gene: TRBJ2-2
CDR3 protein: CASSEYLGGPTGELFF
CDR3 DNA: TGTGCCAGCAGTGAATATCTCGGGGGGCCGACCGGGGAGCTGTTTTTT

D gene: .
clone size: .
V gene: TRBV5-1
J gene: TRBJ1-2
CDR3 protein: CASSLELSQGYTF
CDR3 DNA: TGCGCCAGCAGCTTGGAACTCTCCCAGGGCTACACCTTC

D gene: .
clone size: .
V gene: TRBV20-1
J gene: TRBJ2-5
CDR3 protein: CSARDWRFQETQYF
CDR3 DNA: TGCAGTGCTAGAGATTGGCGCTTCCAAGAGACCCAGTACTTC

D gene: .
clone size: .
V gene: TRBV29-1
J gene: TRBJ1-1
CDR3 protein: CSVEMGAEAFF
CDR3 DNA: TGCAGCGTTGAGATGGGGGCTGAAGCTTTCTTT

D gene: .
clone size: .
V gene: TRBV4-2
J gene: TRBJ2-7
CDR3 protein: CASSQVGEYSYEQYF
CDR3 DNA: TGTGCCAGCAGCCAAGTCGGGGAATACTCCTACGAGCAGTACTTC

D gene: .
clone size: many
V gene: TRBV7-8
J gene: TRBJ2-3
CDR3 protein: CASSLAWGTDTQYF
CDR3 DNA: TGTGCCAGCAGCTTAGCGTGGGGCACAGATACGCAGTATTTT

D gene: TRBD1
clone size: .
V gene: TRBV15
J gene: TRBJ2-5
CDR3 protein: CATSSGQGARMQETQYF
CDR3 DNA: TGTGCCACCAGCTCGGGACAGGGGGCCCGGATGCAAGAGACCCAGTACTTC

D gene: TRBD1
clone size: few
V gene: TRBV12-3/TRBV12-4
J gene: TRBJ1-6
CDR3 protein: CASRSSRGFTNSPLHF
CDR3 DNA: TGTGCCAGCAGGTCTAGCAGGGGGTTCACTAATTCACCCCTCCACTTT

D gene: TRBD2
clone size: .
V gene: TRBV20-1
J gene: TRBJ2-2
CDR3 protein: CSAISSGGNTGELFF
CDR3 DNA: TGCAGTGCTATCTCTAGCGGGGGTAACACCGGGGAGCTGTTTTTT

D gene: .
clone size: .
V gene: TRBV27
J gene: TRBJ2-2
CDR3 protein: CASSIVQGAGELFF
CDR3 DNA: TGTGCCAGCAGTATTGTACAGGGTGCCGGGGAGCTGTTTTTT

D gene: TRBD2
clone size: few
V gene: TRBV6-2/TRBV6-3
J gene: TRBJ2-1
CDR3 protein: CASSSLAGEGYNEQFF
CDR3 DNA: TGTGCCAGCAGCTCCTTAGCGGGGGAAGGGTACAATGAGCAGTTCTTC

D gene: TRBD1
clone size: .
V gene: TRBV20-1
J gene: TRBJ2-5
CDR3 protein: CSALGTGGETQYF
CDR3 DNA: TGCAGTGCTCTTGGGACAGGGGGAGAGACCCAGTACTTC

D gene: TRBD1
clone size: few
V gene: TRBV7-9
J gene: TRBJ2-1
CDR3 protein: CASSAKGVGQGDNEQFF
CDR3 DNA: TGTGCCAGCAGTGCTAAGGGTGTGGGACAGGGGGACAATGAGCAGTTCTTC

D gene: .
clone size: few
V gene: TRBV29-1
J gene: TRBJ2-1
CDR3 protein: CSVGGEVEQFF
CDR3 DNA: TGCAGCGTTGGCGGGGAGGTTGAGCAGTTCTTC

D gene: TRBD1
clone size: .
V gene: TRBV7-2
J gene: TRBJ2-3
CDR3 protein: CASSPQTGTTDTQYF
CDR3 DNA: TGTGCCAGCAGCCCCCAGACAGGGACCACAGATACGCAGTATTTT

D gene: .
clone size: .
V gene: TRBV4-1
J gene: TRBJ1-2
CDR3 protein: CASSQGPRDNYGYTF
CDR3 DNA: TGCGCCAGCAGCCAGGGACCGAGAGATAACTATGGCTACACCTTC

D gene: .
clone size: .
V gene: TRBV7-2
J gene: TRBJ2-3
CDR3 protein: CASSLRLGDTQYF
CDR3 DNA: TGTGCCAGCAGCCTCCGGTTAGGGGATACGCAGTATTTT

D gene: TRBD1
clone size: .
V gene: TRBV7-9
J gene: TRBJ1-2
CDR3 protein: CAPGGEGALNYGYTF
CDR3 DNA: TGTGCCCCAGGGGGTGAGGGGGCCCTAAACTATGGCTACACCTTC

D gene: .
clone size: .
V gene: TRBV6-4
J gene: TRBJ2-1
CDR3 protein: CARPILRARGHNEQFF
CDR3 DNA: TGTGCCAGGCCTATTCTTAGAGCACGGGGTCACAATGAGCAGTTCTTC